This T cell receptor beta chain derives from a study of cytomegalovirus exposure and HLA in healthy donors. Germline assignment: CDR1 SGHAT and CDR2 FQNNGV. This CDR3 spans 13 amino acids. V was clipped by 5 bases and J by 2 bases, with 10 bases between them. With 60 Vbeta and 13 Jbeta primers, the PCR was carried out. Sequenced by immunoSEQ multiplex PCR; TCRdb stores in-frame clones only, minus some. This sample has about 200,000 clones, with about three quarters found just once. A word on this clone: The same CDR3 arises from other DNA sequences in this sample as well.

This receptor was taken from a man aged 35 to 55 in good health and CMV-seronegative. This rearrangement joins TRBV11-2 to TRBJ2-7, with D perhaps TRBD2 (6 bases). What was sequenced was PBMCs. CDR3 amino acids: CASSRDSTYEQYF. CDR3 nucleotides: TGTGCCAGCAGCCGGGACTCCACCTACGAGCAGTACTTC.